The 32 T cell receptor beta chains below were found in one sample sequenced in a study of control samples from healthy donors and cancer patients. Clones were sequenced by immunoSEQ multiplex PCR, and TCRdb holds only the in-frame ones, with some missing. This sample carries 120,000 to 150,000 clones, 90% to 95% of them seen once, and the ten largest clones take around 13%. The specimen sequenced was blood. The receptors come from a man aged 35-49 years in good health.

This chain joins TRBV6-2 or TRBV6-3 and TRBJ1-1; the match to TRBD1 covers 9 bases. J lost 3 bases, V lost 6 bases, and 5 bases had no gene match. The germline gives CDR1 MNHEY, CDR2 SVGEGT. This CDR3 region has 14 residues. The CDR3 coding sequence is TGTGCCAGCAGCCGCCGGGACAGGGACACTGAAGCTTTCTTT. It is translated as CASSRRDRDTEAFF.

The rearrangement links TRBV3-1 (or the pseudogene TRBV3-2) to TRBJ2-3, with 9 bases identical to TRBD1. This CDR3 is 14 amino acids long. Germline values: CDR1 LGHDT, CDR2 YNNKEL (reference sequence). V shed 1 base and J 9 bases; nucleotides not matched to a gene: 5. The CDR3 loop is CASSQGSTGGTQYF. CDR3 DNA sequence: TGTGCCAGCAGCCAAGGATCGACAGGGGGGACGCAGTATTTT.

A single count supports this clone. The rearrangement links TRBV7-9 to TRBJ1-2; D is undetermined. V lost 5 bases, J lost 4 bases, and 14 bases lay in between. Germline assignment: CDR1 SEHNR and CDR2 FQNEAQ (reference sequence). The CDR3 sequence is 14 residues long. The CDR3 spells CASSNPPAAYGYTF. In DNA, the CDR3 is TGTGCCAGCAGCAATCCCCCCGCCGCCTATGGCTACACCTTC.

J is TRBJ1-2 and V is TRBV2; 8 bases are shared with TRBD1. The CDR3 runs to 13 residues. CDR1 is SNHLY and CDR2 is FYNNEI in the germline V gene. V was clipped by 7 bases and J by 7 bases; unmatched bases: 8. CDR3 sequence reads: CASTGQGSSGYTF. The CDR3 DNA follows: TGTGCCAGCACCGGACAGGGTAGTTCTGGCTACACCTTC. The full variable domain, with the rest looked up from reference TRBV2 and TRBJ1-2, is EPEVTQTPSHQVTQMGQEVILRCVPISNHLYFYWYRQILGQKVEFLVSFYNNEISEKSEIFDDQFSVERPDGSNFTLKIRSTKLEDSAMYFCASTGQGSSGYTFGSGTRLTVV.

The chain combines TRBV9 with TRBJ1-2; 7 nucleotides agree with TRBD1. CDR3 length equals 15 residues. Germline CDR1 is SGDLS and CDR2 is YYNGEE. The V and J ends lost 3 bases and 2 bases, in that order; junction bases with no gene match: 7. The CDR3 spells CASSGVGTVNYGYTF. CDR3 DNA sequence: TGTGCCAGCAGCGGGGTTGGGACAGTGAACTATGGCTACACCTTC.

V and J are TRBV18 and TRBJ2-1; TRBD1 might be the D (6 bases). CDR1 is KGHSH, CDR2 LQKENI, per germline. Trimming stripped 6 bases from V and 4 bases from J, with 19 bases between. This CDR3 has 16 amino acids. The CDR3 here is CASSMNRAFGYNEQFF. Written as DNA, the CDR3 is TGTGCCAGCTCCATGAACAGGGCCTTCGGGTACAATGAGCAGTTCTTC. Combining the CDR3 with reference TRBV18 and TRBJ2-1 gives the whole variable domain NAGVMQNPRHLVRRRGQEARLRCSPMKGHSHVYWYRQLPEEGLKFMVYLQKENIIDESGMPKERFSAEFPKEGPSILRIQQVVRGDSAAYFCASSMNRAFGYNEQFFGPGTRLTVL.

The chain employs TRBV28 and TRBJ1-1; tentatively, D is TRBD1 (6 bases). CDR1 and CDR2 (germline): MDHEN, SYDVKM. This CDR3 is 15 amino acids long. Trimming stripped 6 bases from V and 8 bases from J, with 22 bases between. CDR3 amino acids: CASSPKLGTKTEAFF. The CDR3 bases are TGTGCCAGCAGCCCGAAACTTGGGACAAAAACCGAAGCTTTCTTT.

The V and J genes are TRBV18 and TRBJ2-7, with a possible D match to TRBD2 (5 bases). The CDR3 is made up of 16 amino acids. V lost 4 bases and J lost 3, with 19 bases in between. Germline V CDR1 and CDR2: KGHSH, LQKENI. CDR3 amino acids: CASSLNGGRDDYEQYF. The CDR3 nucleotides are TGTGCCAGCTCACTAAATGGAGGCAGAGATGACTACGAGCAGTACTTC.

V and J are TRBV21-1 and TRBJ1-1; the table assigns TRBD1, which was not confirmed against the DNA. TRBV21-1 is noted as a pseudogene. CDR3 length equals 20 residues. CDR3 coding DNA: TGTGCCAGCAGCCAACAGGTCAGCAAACTGAATCGGCAGCAGAACACTGAAGCTTTCTTT. Protein product: CASSQQVSKLNRQQNTEAFF.

The V call is TRBV7-9, the J call TRBJ1-1, with a tentative D call TRBD1 (6 bases). The V gene lost 5 bases and the J gene lost 4 bases, with 20 bases spanning the gap. CDR3 size: 16 residues. Looked up from germline, CDR1 is SEHNR and CDR2 is FQNEAQ (reference sequence). The CDR3 loop reads CASSKQGLKGGTEAFF. CDR3 in DNA: TGTGCCAGCAGCAAACAGGGCCTCAAAGGGGGCACTGAAGCTTTCTTT.

The gene calls are TRBV6-5 and TRBJ2-3; 10 nucleotides agree with TRBD1. This CDR3 contains 15 residues. V dropped 4 bases and J dropped 7; count of bases not matched to a gene: 8. Looked up from germline, CDR1 is MNHEY and CDR2 is SVGAGI. The CDR3 DNA reads as TGTGCCAGCAGTTCTCGGACAGGGGGAAGGAATACGCAGTATTTT. Translation gives CASSSRTGGRNTQYF.

The CDR3 loop reads CALRPSGTGNTIYF. The DNA of the CDR3 is TGTGCCCTCCGCCCATCGGGCACTGGAAACACCATATATTTT. The chain joins TRBV7-9 to TRBJ1-3; the D is unclear. CDR1 SEHNR and CDR2 FQNEAQ come from the germline V gene (reference sequence). Trimming stripped 11 bases from V and 2 bases from J, with 16 bases between. There are 14 residues in the CDR3.

This clone was detected once. V is TRBV4-1 and J is TRBJ2-1; 7 nucleotides align to TRBD2. The CDR3 spans 15 residues. V lost 1 base and J lost 4; bases outside the gene matches: 4. Germline values: CDR1 MGHRA, CDR2 YSYEKL. CDR3 region: CASSQAGGRYNEQFF. In nucleotides, the CDR3 is TGCGCCAGCAGCCAAGCGGGGGGTAGATACAATGAGCAGTTCTTC.

CDR3 sequence: CASGRGADEKLFF. CDR3 bases: TGTGCCAGCGGGCGTGGGGCGGATGAAAAACTGTTTTTT. The rearrangement links TRBV12-3 or TRBV12-4 to TRBJ1-4; D is possibly TRBD1 (5 bases). The V end lost 8 bases, the J end lost 6 bases, and 13 bases lay between the germline ends. The CDR3 is made up of 13 amino acids.

Worth noting for this clone: The same CDR3 arises from other DNA sequences in this sample as well. CDR3: CASSLGVAYGYTF. CDR3 in DNA: TGTGCCAGCAGTTTAGGGGTGGCCTATGGCTACACCTTC. The J gene is TRBJ1-2, the V gene TRBV27, with D unresolved. The ends were cut back, 2 bases at V and 4 bases at J, with 8 bases in the middle. This CDR3 region has 13 residues. Looked up from germline, CDR1 is MNHEY and CDR2 is SMNVEV (reference sequence).

The chain combines TRBV18 with TRBJ1-1, with 7 positions matching TRBD1. CDR1 is KGHSH, CDR2 LQKENI, per germline. The J segment lost 0 bases and the V segment lost 2 bases, leaving 6 bases of the junction unmatched. The CDR3 length is 16 residues. DNA of the CDR3: TGTGCCAGCTCACCAAGGGACAGAGTATTGAACACTGAAGCTTTCTTT. Translation gives CASSPRDRVLNTEAFF.

The V call is TRBV4-2, the J call TRBJ1-3, with D uncertain. V gave up 0 bases and J gave up 2 bases, with 14 bases separating them. The CDR3 consists of 17 residues. Germline lookup yields CDR1 LGHNA and CDR2 YNFKEQ. CDR3 coding DNA: TGTGCCAGCAGCCAAGATGTGGGGAATGGGGCTGGAAACACCATATATTTT. Its translation: CASSQDVGNGAGNTIYF.

This rearrangement joins TRBV5-4 to TRBJ2-5; D perhaps matches TRBD2 (6 bases). Germline V CDR1 and CDR2: SGHNT, YYREEE (reference sequence). V was clipped by 4 bases and J by 5 bases, with 21 bases between them. The CDR3 extends over 16 amino acids. For the CDR3, the DNA is TGTGCCAGCAGCCCGAGTGGGGGGAGACAGCTGGAGACCCAGTACTTC. Its translation is CASSPSGGRQLETQYF.

The chain employs TRBV5-1 and TRBJ2-7; tentatively, D is TRBD1 or TRBD2 (6 bases each). CDR1 is SGHRS and CDR2 is YFSETQ in the germline V gene. This CDR3 spans 13 amino acids. V gave up 2 bases and J gave up 5 bases, with 11 bases separating them. The CDR3 DNA follows: TGCGCCAGCAGCTTCTACGGGGGCCACGAGCAGTACTTC. As protein: CASSFYGGHEQYF. Combining the CDR3 with reference TRBV5-1 and TRBJ2-7 gives the whole variable domain KAGVTQTPRYLIKTRGQQVTLSCSPISGHRSVSWYQQTPGQGLQFLFEYFSETQRNKGNFPGRFSGRQFSNSRSEMNVSTLELGDSALYLCASSFYGGHEQYFGPGTRLTVT.

This chain uses TRBV27 with TRBJ1-1, with D possibly TRBD1 on 6 matching bases. The germline V gene has CDR1 MNHEY and CDR2 SMNVEV (reference sequence). Trimming shortened V by 6 bases and J by 4 bases, and 12 bases separated the two germline ends. This CDR3 is built from 13 residues. Here the CDR3 reads CASSWGGFTEAFF. CDR3 nucleotides: TGTGCCAGCAGCTGGGGGGGCTTCACTGAAGCTTTCTTT.

This clone came up a few times. The chain links TRBV7-9 to TRBJ1-6; D unclear. The germline V gene has CDR1 SEHNR and CDR2 FQNEAQ (reference sequence). Trimming cost V 3 bases and J 7 bases, with 4 bases left between them. The CDR3 length is 12 residues. The chain's CDR3 is CASSLANSPLHF. CDR3 DNA: TGTGCCAGCAGCTTGGCGAATTCACCCCTCCACTTT.

The chain combines TRBV27 with TRBJ2-1; D gene uncertain. This CDR3 region has 15 residues. The germline gives CDR1 MNHEY, CDR2 SMNVEV (reference sequence). The germline V and J ends were trimmed by 4 bases and 7 bases, with 17 bases remaining between them. CDR3 sequence reads: CASSSTGLGRNEQFF. Here the CDR3 DNA reads TGTGCCAGCAGTTCCACCGGGTTAGGTAGGAATGAGCAGTTCTTC.

The rearrangement joins TRBV15 to TRBJ2-7; 9 bases are shared with TRBD2. Germline-derived CDR1 and CDR2 are LNHNV and YYDKDF (reference sequence). The CDR3 is 16 residues long. After removal of 3 bases from V and 7 bases from J, the junction contained 13 bases not matched to a gene. CDR3 in amino acids: CATSRGGGGLSGEQYF. The CDR3, as DNA: TGTGCCACCAGCAGGGGCGGGGGGGGCCTTTCGGGTGAGCAGTACTTC.

The chain couples TRBV5-4 to TRBJ2-1; TRBD1 might be the D (6 bases). CDR1 and CDR2 (germline): SGHNT, YYREEE (reference sequence). This CDR3 is 16 amino acids long. V dropped 6 bases and J dropped 8 bases, with 24 bases sitting between them. This CDR3 reads CASTGLGDKAWDEQFF. CDR3 bases: TGTGCCAGCACTGGGCTGGGGGACAAGGCATGGGATGAGCAGTTCTTC.

The gene calls are TRBV28 and TRBJ1-6; no definite D call. This CDR3 has 13 residues. V lost 6 bases, J lost 6 bases, and 9 bases lay in between. The V gene's germline CDR1 is MDHEN and CDR2 SYDVKM. CDR3 amino acids: CASRKDLNSPLHF. CDR3 sequence (DNA): TGTGCCAGCAGAAAGGACCTTAATTCACCCCTCCACTTT. Looking up the rest from reference TRBV28 and TRBJ1-6 gives the full variable domain: DVKVTQSSRYLVKRTGEKVFLECVQDMDHENMFWYRQDPGLGLRLIYFSYDVKMKEKGDIPEGYSVSREKKERFSLILESASTNQTSMYLCASRKDLNSPLHFGNGTRLTVT.

The chain recombines TRBV30 with TRBJ1-2; no clear D. The CDR3 loop spans 14 amino acids. CDR1 is GTSNPN and CDR2 is SVGIG in the germline V gene (reference sequence). Trimming removed 0 bases from V and 4 bases from J, with 12 bases in between. The CDR3 loop reads CAWSVAGDVYGYTF. Written as DNA, the CDR3 is TGTGCCTGGAGTGTTGCAGGCGACGTCTATGGCTACACCTTC.

The rearrangement links TRBV7-8 to TRBJ2-2; 13 positions match TRBD2. This CDR3 region has 16 residues. Germline CDR1 reads SGHVS; CDR2 reads FQNEAQ. V lost 10 bases to trimming and J lost 4 bases; unmatched junction nucleotides: 9. The CDR3 DNA reads as TGTGCCACCTCTACTAGCGGGGGGGCTGGCACCGGGGAGCTGTTTTTT. It specifies CATSTSGGAGTGELFF.

With respect to this clone: One end of the junction varies from germline; a read error may be responsible. The gene calls are TRBV29-1 and TRBJ1-2; maybe TRBD1 (5 bases). Looked up from germline, CDR1 is SQVTM and CDR2 is ANQGSEA. The CDR3 is 15 residues long. The CDR3 is CSIDMVRGRGYGYTF. In DNA, the CDR3 is TGCAGCATTGACATGGTGAGGGGAAGGGGCTATGGCTACACCTTC.

DNA of the CDR3: TGTGCCAGCAGCTTCGGACAGGCCCGTGAGACCCAGTACTTC. Translated: CASSFGQARETQYF. The chain combines TRBV7-2 with TRBJ2-5, with 7 nucleotides matching TRBD1. Germline lookup yields CDR1 SGHTA and CDR2 FQGNSA. V shed 3 bases and J 5 bases; nucleotides not matched to a gene: 6. This CDR3 has 14 amino acids.

The chain carries TRBV6-5 and TRBJ1-3; no reliable D call. Germline V gene lookup returns CDR1 MNHEY and CDR2 SVGAGI. The length of the CDR3 is 14 residues. With 2 bases removed from V and 4 bases from J, the gap between germline ends came to 9 bases. This CDR3 reads CASSYDFSGNTIYF. The CDR3 DNA is TGTGCCAGCAGTTACGATTTCAGCGGAAACACCATATATTTT.

This chain uses TRBV5-6 with TRBJ2-2; TRBD1 aligns across 12 bases. Trimming removed 3 bases from V and 5 bases from J; junction bases left unmatched: 2. This CDR3 region has 15 residues. Germline-derived CDR1 and CDR2 are SGHDT and YYEEEE. CDR3 nucleotide sequence: TGTGCCAGCAGCTGGGACAGGGGGCGTACCGGGGAGCTGTTTTTT. Translation: CASSWDRGRTGELFF.

This chain joins TRBV6-5 and TRBJ1-1, with D unresolved. This CDR3 contains 15 residues. V lost 6 bases and J 0 bases, leaving 14 bases between the germline ends. Germline lookup yields CDR1 MNHEY and CDR2 SVGAGI. DNA of the CDR3: TGTGCCAGCAGATTAGGAGACGGACTGAACACTGAAGCTTTCTTT. Its translation is CASRLGDGLNTEAFF.